Listed below are T cell receptor beta chains from one sample, sequenced in a study of CD8+CD57+ T cells in acquired aplastic anemia. One entry per CDR3 protein results from TCRdb running MiXCR on the reads. This sample has 200,000 or so distinct CDR3 sequences, with around three fifths found just once. What was sequenced was sorted CD4+, CD8+, or CD8+CD57+ T cells (not recorded which) from PBMCs. All receptors derive from a human donor with aplastic anemia. Both conserved end residues are part of each CDR3. The D gene is left open where the match is weak. Expanded clones get a size class; other rows say once, few or many, or leave the size out.

V gene	J gene	D gene	clone size	CDR3 protein	CDR3 DNA
TRBV24-1	TRBJ1-2	TRBD1	few	CATSDRGQGAGYTF	TGTGCCACCAGTGATCGGGGACAGGGCGCTGGCTACACCTTC
TRBV5-1	TRBJ1-2	-	many	CASSSSGAYGYTF	TGCGCCAGCAGCTCTTCCGGGGCCTATGGCTACACCTTC
TRBV15	TRBJ2-2	TRBD1	-	CATSRPFPGQGAGELFF	TGTGCCACCAGCAGACCATTTCCGGGACAGGGGGCCGGGGAGCTGTTTTTT
TRBV12-3/TRBV12-4	TRBJ1-5	-	-	CASSSIGTGNYEQPQHF	TGTGCCAGCAGTTCTATAGGGACCGGTAACTACGAGCAGCCCCAGCATTTT
TRBV5-1	TRBJ2-5	-	-	CASSLEGEYQETQYF	TGCGCCAGCAGCTTGGAAGGGGAGTACCAAGAGACCCAGTACTTC
TRBV7-9	TRBJ1-1	-	many	CASSLGQPTEAFF	TGTGCCAGCAGCTTAGGGCAGCCCACTGAAGCTTTCTTT
TRBV5-1	TRBJ1-2	TRBD1	-	CASSLEGTGGENGYTF	TGCGCCAGCAGCTTGGAAGGGACAGGGGGCGAAAATGGCTACACCTTC
TRBV24-1	TRBJ2-7	TRBD2	-	CATSDPLADPF	TGTGCCACCAGTGATCCCCTAGCGGACCCCTTC
TRBV7-9	TRBJ2-3	-	-	CASSTTGPGAQYF	TGTGCCAGTAGTACCACCGGCCCGGGGGCGCAGTATTTT
TRBV20-1	TRBJ2-3	-	few	CSARDLVAGGQYF	TGCAGTGCTAGAGATCTGGTAGCCGGCGGGCAGTATTTT
TRBV19	TRBJ1-5	-	-	CASTKGGQPQHF	TGTGCCAGTACCAAGGGGGGGCAGCCCCAGCATTTT
TRBV7-2	TRBJ2-5	-	-	CASTSVGETQYF	TGTGCCAGCACCTCCGTGGGAGAGACCCAGTACTTC
TRBV5-1	TRBJ2-1	TRBD1	-	CASSEGQAGVNEQFF	TGCGCCAGCAGCGAGGGACAGGCGGGTGTTAATGAGCAGTTCTTC
TRBV7-8	TRBJ2-5	-	few	CASSRGRGQETQYF	TGTGCCAGCAGCAGGGGGAGGGGGCAAGAGACCCAGTACTTC
TRBV2	TRBJ2-2	-	-	CASRMENTGELFF	TGTGCCAGCAGGATGGAAAACACCGGGGAGCTGTTTTTT
TRBV29-1	TRBJ2-7	TRBD1	-	CSVIITGGRYYEQYF	TGCAGCGTTATTATCACAGGGGGAAGGTACTACGAGCAGTACTTC
TRBV7-2	TRBJ2-7	TRBD2	-	CASSLGLAGVGDEQYF	TGTGCCAGCAGCTTGGGACTAGCGGGAGTTGGTGACGAGCAGTACTTC
TRBV9	TRBJ1-6	-	few	CASSAVNSPLHF	TGTGCCAGCAGCGCTGTAAATTCACCCCTCCACTTT
TRBV6-5	TRBJ2-7	-	few	CASSWGQGTIYEQYF	TGTGCCAGCAGCTGGGGGCAGGGGACAATTTACGAGCAGTACTTC
TRBV10-3	TRBJ1-3	-	-	CAISDMGGGNTIYF	TGTGCCATCAGTGACATGGGCGGCGGAAACACCATATATTTT
TRBV19	TRBJ1-1	-	-	CASSSRAYLGNTEAFF	TGTGCCAGTAGTAGCCGGGCCTACCTTGGGAACACTGAAGCTTTCTTT
TRBV24-1	TRBJ1-1	-	few	CATKSADMNTEAFF	TGTGCCACCAAGTCGGCGGATATGAACACTGAAGCTTTCTTT
TRBV15	TRBJ2-1	TRBD2	few	CATSRGTSGRVNEQFF	TGTGCCACCAGCAGGGGGACTAGCGGGAGGGTTAATGAGCAGTTCTTC
TRBV30	TRBJ1-2	-	many	CAWSEGPIYGYTF	TGTGCCTGGAGTGAAGGACCGATCTATGGCTACACCTTC
TRBV7-3	TRBJ1-2	-	few	CASSLTRDTQGPGYTF	TGTGCCAGCAGCTTAACGCGGGACACCCAAGGGCCTGGCTACACCTTC
TRBV10-3	TRBJ2-7	TRBD1	-	CAISPQGAREQYF	TGTGCCATCAGCCCACAGGGGGCGCGTGAGCAGTACTTC
TRBV15	TRBJ1-1	TRBD1	-	CATSRDRVSLAEAFF	TGTGCCACCAGCAGGGACAGGGTTTCATTGGCTGAAGCTTTCTTT
TRBV2	TRBJ2-5	TRBD2	few	CASSGNGLAGETQYF	TGTGCCAGCAGTGGTAATGGACTAGCAGGAGAGACCCAGTACTTC
TRBV19	TRBJ1-1	-	-	CASSPGVVMAGQPNTEALF	TGTGCCAGTAGTCCTGGTGTTGTTATGGCAGGGCAGCCGAACACTGAAGCTCTCTTT
TRBV20-1	TRBJ2-1	TRBD2	few	CSALGLAGVNEQFF	TGCAGTGCTCTGGGGCTAGCGGGGGTCAATGAGCAGTTCTTC
TRBV7-9	TRBJ1-1	-	-	CASSLAHTRGLNTEAFF	TGTGCCAGCAGCCTAGCGCACACTCGGGGGCTGAACACTGAAGCTTTCTTT
TRBV4-1	TRBJ2-3	-	few	CASSQAYDTQYF	TGCGCCAGCAGCCAAGCCTACGACACGCAGTATTTT
TRBV6-5	TRBJ1-6	TRBD1	many	CASRAGTGGSPLHF	TGTGCCAGCAGGGCAGGGACAGGGGGTTCACCCCTCCACTTT
TRBV4-1	TRBJ1-4	-	-	CASEGRGEKLFF	TGCGCCAGCGAGGGTCGGGGTGAAAAACTGTTTTTT
TRBV14	TRBJ1-1	-	-	CASSRTRAYTEAFF	TGTGCCAGCAGCCGCACCAGAGCGTACACTGAAGCTTTCTTT
TRBV12-3/TRBV12-4	TRBJ1-2	-	-	CASSQDSLLTYGYTF	TGTGCCAGCAGCCAGGACAGTCTCTTGACCTATGGCTACACCTTC
TRBV24-1	TRBJ2-3	TRBD1	-	CATSDWGRGHGDTQYF	TGTGCCACCAGTGATTGGGGAAGGGGGCATGGAGATACGCAGTATTTT
TRBV12-5	TRBJ1-3	-	-	CASSLTDRSSGNTIYF	TGTGCCAGCAGCCTAACCGACCGAAGCTCTGGAAACACCATATATTTT
TRBV9	TRBJ2-1	TRBD2	few	CASSGLAGGHYNEQFF	TGTGCCAGCAGCGGACTAGCGGGGGGGCATTACAATGAGCAGTTCTTC